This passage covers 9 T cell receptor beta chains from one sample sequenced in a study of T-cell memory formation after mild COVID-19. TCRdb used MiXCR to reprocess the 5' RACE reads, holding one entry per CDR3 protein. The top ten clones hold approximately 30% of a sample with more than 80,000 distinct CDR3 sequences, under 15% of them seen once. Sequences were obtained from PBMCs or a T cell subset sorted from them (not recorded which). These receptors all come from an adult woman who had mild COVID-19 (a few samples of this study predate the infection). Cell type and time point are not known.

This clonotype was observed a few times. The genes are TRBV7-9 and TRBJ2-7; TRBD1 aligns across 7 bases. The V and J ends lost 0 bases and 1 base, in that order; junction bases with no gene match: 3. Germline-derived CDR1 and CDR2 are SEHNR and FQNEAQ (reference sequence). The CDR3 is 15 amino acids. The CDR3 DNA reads TGTGCCAGCAGCTTAGCACAGGGGCCTTCCTACGAGCAGTACTTC. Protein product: CASSLAQGPSYEQYF.

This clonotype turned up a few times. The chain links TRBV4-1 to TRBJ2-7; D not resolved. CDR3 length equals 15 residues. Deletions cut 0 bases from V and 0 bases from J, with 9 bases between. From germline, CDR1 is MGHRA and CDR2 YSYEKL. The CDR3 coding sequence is TGCGCCAGCAGCCAAGAGAAACAGAGCTCCTACGAGCAGTACTTC. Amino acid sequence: CASSQEKQSSYEQYF.

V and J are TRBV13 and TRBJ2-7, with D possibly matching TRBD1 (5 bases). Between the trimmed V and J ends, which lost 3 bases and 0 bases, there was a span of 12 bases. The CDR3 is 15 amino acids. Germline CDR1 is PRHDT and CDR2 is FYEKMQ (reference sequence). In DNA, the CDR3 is TGTGCCAGCAGCTTTTCAGGGTCTCCCTCCTACGAGCAGTACTTC. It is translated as CASSFSGSPSYEQYF.

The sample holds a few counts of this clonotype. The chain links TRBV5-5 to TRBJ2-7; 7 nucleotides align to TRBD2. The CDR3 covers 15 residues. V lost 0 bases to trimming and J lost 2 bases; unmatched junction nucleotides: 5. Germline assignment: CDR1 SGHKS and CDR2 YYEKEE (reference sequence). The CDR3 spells CASSLVASGTYEQYF. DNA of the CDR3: TGTGCCAGCAGCTTGGTGGCTAGCGGTACCTACGAGCAGTACTTC.

CDR3 DNA sequence: TGTGCCAGCAGCCCCCGGGTAGGGGTTCAAGATACGCAGTATTTT. Protein: CASSPRVGVQDTQYF. The chain employs TRBV2 and TRBJ2-3; D may be TRBD1 (5 bases). Germline V gives CDR1 SNHLY, CDR2 FYNNEI. V lost 6 bases, J lost 5 bases, and 18 bases lay in between. The CDR3 spans 15 residues.

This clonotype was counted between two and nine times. CDR3 amino acids: CASSPSGGGLYNEQFF. DNA of the CDR3: TGTGCCAGCTCACCTTCGGGCGGGGGCCTTTACAATGAGCAGTTCTTC. The chain is built from TRBV18 and TRBJ2-1, with TRBD2 as a possible D gene (7 bases). The CDR3 consists of 16 residues. V lost 3 bases and J 4 bases, leaving 16 bases between the germline ends. Germline lookup yields CDR1 KGHSH and CDR2 LQKENI.

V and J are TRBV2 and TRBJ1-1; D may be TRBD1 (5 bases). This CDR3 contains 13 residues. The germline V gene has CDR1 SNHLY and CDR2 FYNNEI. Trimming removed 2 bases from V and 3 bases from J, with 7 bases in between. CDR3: CASSEWGDTEAFF. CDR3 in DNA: TGTGCCAGCAGTGAATGGGGGGACACTGAAGCTTTCTTT.

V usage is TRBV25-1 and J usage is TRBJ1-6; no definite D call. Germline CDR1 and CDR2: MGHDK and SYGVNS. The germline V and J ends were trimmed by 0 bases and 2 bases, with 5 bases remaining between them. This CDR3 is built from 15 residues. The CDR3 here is CASSEYNTYNSPLHF. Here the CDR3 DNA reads TGTGCCAGCAGTGAATATAATACCTATAATTCACCCCTCCACTTT.

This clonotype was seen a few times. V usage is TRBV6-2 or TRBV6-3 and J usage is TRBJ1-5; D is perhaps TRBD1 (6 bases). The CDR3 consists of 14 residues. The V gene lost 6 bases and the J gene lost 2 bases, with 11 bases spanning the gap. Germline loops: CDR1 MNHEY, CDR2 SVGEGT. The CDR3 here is CASRGGTGNQPQHF. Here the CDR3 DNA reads TGTGCCAGCAGAGGGGGAACGGGCAATCAGCCCCAGCATTTT.